The next 26 T cell receptor beta chains were all read from a single sample in a study of blood T cell repertoires in COVID-19. Data came from immunoSEQ multiplex PCR; TCRdb stores just in-frame clones and leaves some out. Of about 140,000 clones in the sample, more than 70% were seen once. Sequencing was performed on peripheral blood. Receptors originate from a woman between 50 and 59 years old with acute or convalescent COVID-19.

The genes are TRBV5-1 and TRBJ2-3, with 12 bases that match TRBD1. The CDR3 extends over 15 amino acids. From germline, CDR1 is SGHRS and CDR2 YFSETQ. Trimming removed 4 bases from V and 3 bases from J; junction bases left unmatched: 3. The CDR3 sequence: CASSQGQGATDTQYF. CDR3 DNA: TGCGCCAGCAGCCAGGGACAGGGGGCAACAGATACGCAGTATTTT.

V usage is TRBV4-3 and J usage is TRBJ1-4, with D unclear. The length of the CDR3 is 17 residues. The V end was cut by 1 base, the J end by 0 bases, with 12 bases between. Germline-derived CDR1 and CDR2 are LGHNA and YSLEER. The CDR3 is CASSQGPPGATNEKLFF. The CDR3 bases are TGCGCCAGCAGCCAAGGTCCTCCAGGCGCAACTAATGAAAAACTGTTTTTT.

On this clone: The junction departs from the called germline gene at one end, perhaps through a read error. This chain links TRBV5-8 with TRBJ2-5; TRBD1 matches at 9 bases. CDR1 is SGHTS, CDR2 YDEGEE, per germline. This CDR3 has 12 residues. The CDR3 here is CASSWTGENQYF. CDR3 DNA: TGTGCCAGCAGCTGGACAGGGGAGAACCAGTACTTC.

This chain links TRBV4-3 with TRBJ1-2; 9 bases fit TRBD1. Germline V gene data show CDR1 as LGHNA and CDR2 as YSLEER. Losses at the gene ends were 1 base for V and 4 bases for J; bases not matched to a gene: 4. The CDR3 covers 15 residues. In DNA form, the CDR3 reads TGCGCCAGCAGCCAAGTTCGGGGACAGGGCTATGGCTACACCTTC. Its translation is CASSQVRGQGYGYTF.

The chain joins TRBV9 to TRBJ2-1, with 8 bases matching TRBD1. The germline V gene encodes CDR1 SGDLS and CDR2 YYNGEE. The CDR3 has 13 amino acids. With V trimmed by 1 base and J by 9 bases, 3 bases remained unmatched. CDR3 DNA: TGTGCCAGCAGCGTACAGGGGGCCAGTGAGCAGTTCTTC. Translated: CASSVQGASEQFF.

This chain links TRBV9 with TRBJ2-3, with TRBD2 matching 13 bases. The V segment lost 5 bases and the J segment 2 bases; nucleotides outside the gene matches: 5. Per germline, CDR1 SGDLS and CDR2 YYNGEE. The CDR3 length is 16 residues. The CDR3 here is CASSWTSGGDTDTQYF. As DNA, the CDR3 is TGTGCCAGCAGTTGGACTAGCGGGGGCGACACAGATACGCAGTATTTT.

In this sample, this clone turned up a few times. The V call is TRBV19, the J call TRBJ2-4, with D maybe TRBD2 (5 bases). V lost 8 bases and J 8 bases, leaving 16 bases between the germline ends. Germline V CDR1 and CDR2: LNHDA, SQIVND (reference sequence). The CDR3 loop spans 13 amino acids. CDR3 DNA: TGTGCCAGTGGTGAGGGCCCGTTCGACATTCAGTACTTC. It codes for CASGEGPFDIQYF.

The chain joins TRBV19 to TRBJ1-2; 8 bases fit TRBD1. The CDR3 runs to 14 residues. J lost 5 bases, V lost 3 bases, and 5 bases had no gene match. The V gene's germline CDR1 is LNHDA and CDR2 SQIVND (reference sequence). The CDR3 is CASSMGTGAYGYTF. The CDR3 region has the DNA TGTGCCAGTAGTATGGGGACAGGCGCTTATGGCTACACCTTC.

V usage is TRBV7-9 and J usage is TRBJ1-5, with 10 bases fitting TRBD1. After removal of 10 bases from V and 5 bases from J, the junction contained 14 bases not matched to a gene. Per the germline V gene, CDR1 is SEHNR and CDR2 is FQNEAQ (reference sequence). The CDR3 contains 16 residues. The CDR3 nucleotides are TGTGCCACGGGACAGGGGCGGCTCGGGGGCCATCAGCCCCAGCATTTT. Amino acid sequence: CATGQGRLGGHQPQHF.

The chain has TRBV7-2 and TRBJ2-1; 9 bases map to TRBD2. Trimming removed 1 base from V and 4 bases from J; junction bases left unmatched: 5. The CDR3 extends over 16 amino acids. Germline CDR1 reads SGHTA; CDR2 reads FQGNSA. CDR3 sequence (DNA): TGTGCCAGCAGCTTAGTAGCGGGGGACCAATACAATGAGCAGTTCTTC. This gives the protein CASSLVAGDQYNEQFF.

The gene calls are TRBV28 and TRBJ1-1, with unresolved D. V lost 3 bases and J 4 bases, leaving 9 bases between the germline ends. There are 13 residues in the CDR3. Germline V gene lookup returns CDR1 MDHEN and CDR2 SYDVKM. The chain's CDR3 is CASSFYRGTEAFF. The CDR3 DNA follows: TGTGCCAGCAGTTTCTACCGGGGCACTGAAGCTTTCTTT.

A single count supports this clone. This sequence joins TRBV19 and TRBJ1-2; D is possibly TRBD1 (6 bases). The CDR3 is made up of 14 amino acids. V was shortened by 5 bases and J by 5 bases, with 15 bases between the two germline ends. Germline assignment: CDR1 LNHDA and CDR2 SQIVND (reference sequence). This CDR3 is CASSWDKDFYGYTF. The CDR3 DNA reads as TGTGCCAGTAGTTGGGACAAAGATTTTTATGGCTACACCTTC.

This sequence joins TRBV18 and TRBJ1-2, with D perhaps TRBD1 (6 bases). The V gene's germline CDR1 is KGHSH and CDR2 LQKENI. CDR3 length: 14 amino acids. V lost 3 bases and J lost 4, with 12 bases in between. For the CDR3, the DNA is TGTGCCAGCTCACCGGACAGAAGCTCCTATGGCTACACCTTC. It codes for CASSPDRSSYGYTF.

The V and J genes are TRBV27 and TRBJ1-1, with 8 bases matching TRBD1. Germline lookup yields CDR1 MNHEY and CDR2 SMNVEV (reference sequence). After removal of 5 bases from V and 1 base from J, the junction contained 18 bases not matched to a gene. The CDR3 totals 19 residues. CDR3 in amino acids: CASSPHWRTGYPRNTEAFF. In DNA form, the CDR3 reads TGTGCCAGCAGTCCGCATTGGCGGACAGGGTACCCGCGGAACACTGAAGCTTTCTTT.

This chain joins TRBV19 and TRBJ2-5, with TRBD1 matching 10 bases. Trimming cost V 4 bases and J 5 bases; bases outside gene matches: 10. The CDR3 spans 16 residues. Germline CDR1 is LNHDA and CDR2 is SQIVND (reference sequence). CDR3 sequence (DNA): TGTGCCAGTAGTACACAGACAGGGGGCGGCGGGGAGACCCAGTACTTC. Translated, it gives CASSTQTGGGGETQYF.

The chain couples TRBV6-1 to TRBJ2-3; TRBD2 matches 7 bases. The germline CDR1 and CDR2 sequences are MNHNS and SASEGT. The CDR3 covers 15 residues. With 8 bases clipped from V and 1 base from J, the junction kept 9 bases outside the gene matches. The CDR3, as DNA: TGTGCCAGCCTGAATCCCCGGGGGGGCACAGATACGCAGTATTTT. This gives the protein CASLNPRGGTDTQYF.

The chain has TRBV11-2 and TRBJ2-2, with D perhaps TRBD2 (5 bases). This CDR3 spans 14 amino acids. V was cut by 0 bases and J by 4 bases, with 6 bases left in between. CDR1 and CDR2 from the germline V gene are SGHAT and FQNNGV. CDR3 residues: CASSLERATGELFF. CDR3 DNA sequence: TGTGCCAGCAGCTTAGAGCGGGCCACCGGGGAGCTGTTTTTT.

This clone has a handful of counts. This chain connects TRBV7-9 to TRBJ1-1; 8 positions match TRBD1. CDR1 and CDR2 from the germline V gene are SEHNR and FQNEAQ (reference sequence). The CDR3 consists of 13 residues. V was clipped by 8 bases and J by 5 bases; unmatched bases: 7. The CDR3 DNA reads TGTGCCAGCGAACCACAGGGGGAAACTGAAGCTTTCTTT. Amino acids: CASEPQGETEAFF.

This clone was detected once. The chain employs TRBV12-3 or TRBV12-4 and TRBJ2-2; 8 positions agree with TRBD1. The CDR3 runs to 13 residues. V gave up 10 bases and J gave up 6 bases; unmatched junction bases: 7. CDR3 sequence reads: CATQGAGAGELFF. CDR3 nucleotide sequence: TGTGCCACCCAGGGGGCGGGCGCCGGGGAGCTGTTTTTT.

The chain couples TRBV7-9 to TRBJ1-1, with a tentative D call TRBD1 (5 bases). CDR1 is SEHNR and CDR2 is FQNEAQ in the germline V gene (reference sequence). Trimming shortened V by 1 base and J by 7 bases, and 10 bases separated the two germline ends. There are 13 residues in the CDR3. In DNA form, the CDR3 reads TGTGCCAGCAGCTTAGGCGCAGACAGTGAAGCTTTCTTT. Residues: CASSLGADSEAFF. Variable domain in full (rest from reference TRBV7-9 and TRBJ1-1): DTGVSQNPRHKITKRGQNVTFRCDPISEHNRLYWYRQTLGQGPEFLTYFQNEAQLEKSRLLSDRFSAERPKGSFSTLEIQRTEQGDSAMYLCASSLGADSEAFFGQGTRLTVV.

This clone came up a few times. The V and J genes are TRBV4-2 and TRBJ1-1, with TRBD1 as a possible D gene (6 bases). V was pared by 4 bases and J by 0 bases, with 12 bases between. Germline CDR1 LGHNA, CDR2 YNFKEQ. The CDR3 spans 15 residues. The CDR3 nucleotides are TGTGCCAGCAGCCCTCCTGGGACACTGAACACTGAAGCTTTCTTT. Protein sequence: CASSPPGTLNTEAFF.

This chain links TRBV11-2 with TRBJ2-4; the D gene is possibly TRBD2 (6 bases). V lost 3 bases to trimming and J lost 1 base, with 13 bases between them. CDR1 SGHAT and CDR2 FQNNGV come from the germline V gene. The CDR3 runs 16 residues. This CDR3 reads CASSFLTAGAKNIQYF. CDR3 sequence (DNA): TGTGCCAGCAGCTTTTTAACGGCGGGGGCCAAAAACATTCAGTACTTC.

The chain is built from TRBV29-1 and TRBJ1-2, with a weak D call TRBD1 (5 bases). V was pared by 7 bases and J by 4 bases, with 13 bases between. Germline CDR1 and CDR2: SQVTM and ANQGSEA. The CDR3 is 12 residues long. The CDR3 loop is CSAGGDPYGYTF. CDR3 in DNA: TGCAGCGCCGGGGGGGATCCCTATGGCTACACCTTC.

This rearrangement joins TRBV6-2 or TRBV6-3 to TRBJ2-6, with TRBD1 identical over 8 bases. The V gene's germline CDR1 is MNHEY and CDR2 SVGEGT. The trim removed 4 bases at V and 2 bases at J, leaving 10 bases unmatched. This CDR3 has 18 amino acids. CDR3 sequence (DNA): TGTGCCAGCAGTTCCTACGGACAGGGCTCTCCTGGGGCCAACGTCCTGACTTTC. Its translation: CASSSYGQGSPGANVLTF.

The chain employs TRBV7-2 and TRBJ1-1; D unresolved. Germline CDR1 SGHTA, CDR2 FQGNSA. CDR3 length: 12 amino acids. V was shortened by 5 bases and J by 11 bases, with 15 bases between the two germline ends. This chain's CDR3 is CASSPVTPRAFF. The CDR3, as DNA: TGTGCCAGCAGCCCCGTTACCCCCAGGGCTTTCTTT.

This CDR3 is CASSTGTGGNQPQHF. CDR3 in DNA: TGTGCCAGCTCAACGGGGACAGGGGGCAATCAGCCCCAGCATTTT. V gene TRBV18 combines with J gene TRBJ1-5, with 10 bases matching TRBD1. Germline CDR1 and CDR2: KGHSH and LQKENI. The CDR3 totals 15 residues. With V trimmed by 5 bases and J by 2 bases, 3 bases remained unmatched.